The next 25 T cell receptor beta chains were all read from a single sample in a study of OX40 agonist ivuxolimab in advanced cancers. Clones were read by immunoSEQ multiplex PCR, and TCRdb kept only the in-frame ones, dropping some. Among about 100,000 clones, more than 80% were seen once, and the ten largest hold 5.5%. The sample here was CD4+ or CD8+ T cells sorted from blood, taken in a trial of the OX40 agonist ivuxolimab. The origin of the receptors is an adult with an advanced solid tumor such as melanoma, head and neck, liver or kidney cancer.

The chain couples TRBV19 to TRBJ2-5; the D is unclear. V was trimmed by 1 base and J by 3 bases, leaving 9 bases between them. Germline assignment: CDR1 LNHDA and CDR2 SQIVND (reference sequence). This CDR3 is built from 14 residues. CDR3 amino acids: CASSIAPVKETQYF. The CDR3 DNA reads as TGTGCCAGTAGTATAGCTCCCGTAAAAGAGACCCAGTACTTC.

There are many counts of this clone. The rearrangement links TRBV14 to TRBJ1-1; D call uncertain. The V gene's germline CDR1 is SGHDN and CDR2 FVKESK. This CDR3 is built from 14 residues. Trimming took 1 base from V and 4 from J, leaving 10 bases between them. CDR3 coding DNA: TGTGCCAGCAGCCAAGGAGGGCGGTCCACTGAAGCTTTCTTT. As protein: CASSQGGRSTEAFF.

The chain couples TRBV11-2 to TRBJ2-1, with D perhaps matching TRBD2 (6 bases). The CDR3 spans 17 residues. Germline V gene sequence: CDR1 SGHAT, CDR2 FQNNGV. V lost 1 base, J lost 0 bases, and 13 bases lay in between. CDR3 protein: CASSLGPSAISYNEQFF. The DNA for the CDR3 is TGTGCCAGCAGCTTAGGGCCTAGCGCCATCTCCTACAATGAGCAGTTCTTC.

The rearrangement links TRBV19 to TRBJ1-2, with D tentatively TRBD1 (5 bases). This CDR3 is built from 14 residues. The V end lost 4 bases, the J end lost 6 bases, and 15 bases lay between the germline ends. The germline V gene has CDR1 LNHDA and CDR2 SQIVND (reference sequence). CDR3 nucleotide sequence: TGTGCCAGTAGTACCGGGACTCCCGTCGATGGCTACACCTTC. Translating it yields CASSTGTPVDGYTF.

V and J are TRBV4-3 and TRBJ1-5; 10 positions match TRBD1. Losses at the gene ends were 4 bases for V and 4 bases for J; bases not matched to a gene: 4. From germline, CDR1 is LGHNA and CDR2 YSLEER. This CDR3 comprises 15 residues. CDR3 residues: CASSPGTGANQPQHF. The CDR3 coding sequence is TGCGCCAGCAGCCCCGGGACAGGGGCTAATCAGCCCCAGCATTTT.

The DNA of the CDR3 is TGTGCTAGTGGTTTGGCCTCGTATCAGCCCCAGCATTTT. Translation gives CASGLASYQPQHF. This chain links TRBV12-5 with TRBJ1-5; no definite D call. Between the trimmed V and J ends, which lost 1 base and 5 bases, there was a span of 6 bases. This CDR3 region has 13 residues. In germline, CDR1 is LGHNT, CDR2 FRNRAP.

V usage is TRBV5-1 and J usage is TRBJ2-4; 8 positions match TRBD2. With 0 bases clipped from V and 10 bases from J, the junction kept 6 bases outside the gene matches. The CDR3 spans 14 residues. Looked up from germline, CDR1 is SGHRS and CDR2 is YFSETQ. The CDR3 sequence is CASSLVRGEEIQYF. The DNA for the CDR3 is TGCGCCAGCAGCTTGGTGCGGGGGGAGGAGATTCAGTACTTC.

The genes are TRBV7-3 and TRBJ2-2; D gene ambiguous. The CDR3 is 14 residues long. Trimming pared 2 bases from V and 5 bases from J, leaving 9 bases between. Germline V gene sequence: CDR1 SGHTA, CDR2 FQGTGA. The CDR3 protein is CASSLLPETGELFF. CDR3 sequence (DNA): TGTGCCAGCAGCTTACTTCCAGAGACCGGGGAGCTGTTTTTT. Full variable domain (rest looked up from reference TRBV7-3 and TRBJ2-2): GAGVSQTPSNKVTEKGKYVELRCDPISGHTALYWYRQSLGQGPEFLIYFQGTGAADDSGLPNDRFFAVRPEGSVSTLKIQRTERGDSAVYLCASSLLPETGELFFGEGSRLTVL.

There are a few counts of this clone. The CDR3 bases are TGTGCCAGCAGCCACGGCTCTGGAAACACCATATATTTT. This encodes CASSHGSGNTIYF. V gene TRBV7-9 combines with J gene TRBJ1-3; the D is unclear. The CDR3 runs to 13 residues. From germline, CDR1 is SEHNR and CDR2 FQNEAQ (reference sequence). The V end lost 5 bases, the J end lost 0 bases, and 5 bases lay between the germline ends.

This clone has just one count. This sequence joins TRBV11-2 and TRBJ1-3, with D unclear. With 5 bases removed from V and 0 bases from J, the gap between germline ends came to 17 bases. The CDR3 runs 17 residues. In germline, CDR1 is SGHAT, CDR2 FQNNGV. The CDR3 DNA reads TGTGCCAGCAGCCGCCCCTTAGGTCCTGCCTCTGGAAACACCATATATTTT. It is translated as CASSRPLGPASGNTIYF. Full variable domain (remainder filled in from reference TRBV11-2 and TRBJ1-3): EAGVAQSPRYKIIEKRQSVAFWCNPISGHATLYWYQQILGQGPKLLIQFQNNGVVDDSQLPKDRFSAERLKGVDSTLKIQPAKLEDSAVYLCASSRPLGPASGNTIYFGEGSWLTVV.

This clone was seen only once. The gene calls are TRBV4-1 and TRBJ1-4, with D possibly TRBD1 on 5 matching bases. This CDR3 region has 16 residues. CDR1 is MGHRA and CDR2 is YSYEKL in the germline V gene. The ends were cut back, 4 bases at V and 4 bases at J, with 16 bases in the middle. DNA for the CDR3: TGCGCCAGCAGCCGACCACTTCGGGACGGTAATGAAAAACTGTTTTTT. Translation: CASSRPLRDGNEKLFF.

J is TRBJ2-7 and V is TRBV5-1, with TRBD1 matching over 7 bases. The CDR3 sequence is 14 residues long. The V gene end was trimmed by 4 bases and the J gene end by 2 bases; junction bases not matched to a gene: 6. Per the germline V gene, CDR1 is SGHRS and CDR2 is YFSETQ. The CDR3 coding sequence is TGCGCCAGCAGCACATCCGGGACAGCCTACGAGCAGTACTTC. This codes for CASSTSGTAYEQYF.

The CDR3 coding sequence is TGCGCCAGCAGCTTGTCCTTGGGAGGTAGGGGAGATACGCAGTATTTT. Protein product: CASSLSLGGRGDTQYF. The V call is TRBV5-1, the J call TRBJ2-3; possible D gene TRBD2, 6 bases. The germline CDR1 and CDR2 sequences are SGHRS and YFSETQ. This CDR3 has 16 residues. Trimming cost V 1 base and J 5 bases, with 17 bases left between them. The full variable domain, rest sourced from reference TRBV5-1 and TRBJ2-3, is KAGVTQTPRYLIKTRGQQVTLSCSPISGHRSVSWYQQTPGQGLQFLFEYFSETQRNKGNFPGRFSGRQFSNSRSEMNVSTLELGDSALYLCASSLSLGGRGDTQYFGPGTRLTVL.

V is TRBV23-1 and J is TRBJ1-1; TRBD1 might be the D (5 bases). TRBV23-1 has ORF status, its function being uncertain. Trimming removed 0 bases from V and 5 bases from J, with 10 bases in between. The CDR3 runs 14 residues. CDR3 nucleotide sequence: TGCGCCAGCAGTCAATCGGTGGGGGTGACTGAAGCTTTCTTT. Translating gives CASSQSVGVTEAFF.

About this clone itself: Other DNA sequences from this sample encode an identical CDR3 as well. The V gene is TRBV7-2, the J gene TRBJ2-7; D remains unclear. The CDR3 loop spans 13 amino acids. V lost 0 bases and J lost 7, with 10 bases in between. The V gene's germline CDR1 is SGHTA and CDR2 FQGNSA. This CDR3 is CASSLAGLGEQYF. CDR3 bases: TGTGCCAGCAGCTTAGCCGGGCTGGGAGAGCAGTACTTC.

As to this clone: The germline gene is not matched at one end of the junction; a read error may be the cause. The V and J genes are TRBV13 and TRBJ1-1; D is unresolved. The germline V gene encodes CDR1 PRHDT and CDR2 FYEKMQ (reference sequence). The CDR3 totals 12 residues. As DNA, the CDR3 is TGTGCCAGCAGCCCTTGGAACGCTGAAGCTTTCTTT. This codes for CASSPWNAEAFF. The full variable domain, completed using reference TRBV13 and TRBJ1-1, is AAGVIQSPRHLIKEKRETATLKCYPIPRHDTVYWYQQGPGQDPQFLISFYEKMQSDKGSIPDRFSAQQFSDYHSELNMSSLELGDSALYFCASSPWNAEAFFGQGTRLTVV.

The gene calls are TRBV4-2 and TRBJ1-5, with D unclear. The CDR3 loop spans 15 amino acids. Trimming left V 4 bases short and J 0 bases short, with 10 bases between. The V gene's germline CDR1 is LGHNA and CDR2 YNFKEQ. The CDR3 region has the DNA TGTGCCAGCAGCCGTTGGGGAGTTAGCAATCAGCCCCAGCATTTT. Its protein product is CASSRWGVSNQPQHF.

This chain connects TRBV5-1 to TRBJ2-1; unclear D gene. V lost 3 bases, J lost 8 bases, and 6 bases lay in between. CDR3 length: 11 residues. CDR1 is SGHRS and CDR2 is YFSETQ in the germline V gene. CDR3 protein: CASSSGYEQFF. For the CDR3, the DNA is TGCGCCAGCAGCTCCGGATATGAGCAGTTCTTC.

CDR3 residues: CASSLGREANYGYTF. The CDR3, as DNA: TGCGCCAGCAGCTTGGGTAGGGAGGCTAACTATGGCTACACCTTC. The chain is built from TRBV5-1 and TRBJ1-2; D remains unclear. The length of the CDR3 is 15 residues. Germline CDR1 is SGHRS and CDR2 is YFSETQ. V shed 0 bases and J shed 0 bases, with 9 bases lying between them.

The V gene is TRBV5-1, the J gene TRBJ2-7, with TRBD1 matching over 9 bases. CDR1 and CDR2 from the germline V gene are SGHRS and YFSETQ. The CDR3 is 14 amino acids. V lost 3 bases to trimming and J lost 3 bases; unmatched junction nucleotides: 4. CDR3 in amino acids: CASSSGQGNYEQYF. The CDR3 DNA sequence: TGCGCCAGCAGCTCGGGACAGGGAAACTACGAGCAGTACTTC.

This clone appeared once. CDR3 in amino acids: CASSLFSYGDSNYGYTF. CDR3 nucleotides: TGTGCCAGCAGCTTATTCTCATATGGGGACAGCAACTATGGCTACACCTTC. The genes are TRBV7-2 and TRBJ1-2, with TRBD1 matching over 7 bases. CDR1 SGHTA and CDR2 FQGNSA come from the germline V gene. J gave up 2 bases and V 2 bases, and 11 bases lay outside the gene matches. The CDR3 runs 17 residues.

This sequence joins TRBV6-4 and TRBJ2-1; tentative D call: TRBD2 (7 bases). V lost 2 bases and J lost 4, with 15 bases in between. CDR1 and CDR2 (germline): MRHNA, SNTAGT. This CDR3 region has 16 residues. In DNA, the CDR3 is TGTGCCAGCAGTGACACTAGGGGGGGGCAATACAATGAGCAGTTCTTC. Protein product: CASSDTRGGQYNEQFF.

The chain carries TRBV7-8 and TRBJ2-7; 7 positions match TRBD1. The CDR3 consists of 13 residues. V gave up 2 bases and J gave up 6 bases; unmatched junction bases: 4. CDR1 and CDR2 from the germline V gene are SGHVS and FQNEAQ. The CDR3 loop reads CASSLYRGSEQYF. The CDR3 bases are TGTGCCAGCAGCTTATACAGGGGATCCGAGCAGTACTTC.

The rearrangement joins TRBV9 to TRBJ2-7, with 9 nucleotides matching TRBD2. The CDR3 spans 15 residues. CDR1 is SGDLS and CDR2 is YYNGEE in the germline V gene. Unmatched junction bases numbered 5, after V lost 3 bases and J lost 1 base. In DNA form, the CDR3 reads TGTGCCAGCAGCGCCCATAGCGGGAGTTCCTACGAGCAGTACTTC. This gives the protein CASSAHSGSSYEQYF.

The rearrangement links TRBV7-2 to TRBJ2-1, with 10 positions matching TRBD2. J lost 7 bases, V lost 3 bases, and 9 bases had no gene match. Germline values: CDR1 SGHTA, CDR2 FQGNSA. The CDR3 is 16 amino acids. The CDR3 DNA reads TGTGCCAGCAGCTTCCGGACTAGCGGAACGTGGAATGAGCAGTTCTTC. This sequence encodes CASSFRTSGTWNEQFF.